Below, 19 T cell receptor beta chains from the same sample are listed, as sequenced in a study of T-cell memory formation after mild COVID-19 (TCRdb year 2021). The method behind the library was 5' RACE. The sequencing machine was an Illumina NovaSeq 6000. The public reads were reprocessed in TCRdb via fastp at Q25 and MiXCR, keeping in-frame beta chains. Identical CDR3 proteins give one entry, which carries the most common genes and DNA. In all, the sample holds fewer than 450,000 distinct CDR3 sequences, and approximately 25% of those were seen once. The ten largest clones capture 8.8% of the sample. The source material was PBMCs or a T cell subset sorted from them (not recorded which). All receptors derive from an adult woman who had mild COVID-19 (a few samples of this study predate the infection). The sample titles of this study are shuffled in the database, so cell type and time point are left out; the donor was told from shared clones.

This clonotype was detected a few times. This chain uses TRBV6-5 with TRBJ2-7; tentatively, D is TRBD1 or TRBD2 (5 bases each). Germline-derived CDR1 and CDR2 are MNHEY and SVGAGI. V lost 0 bases, J lost 2 bases, and 11 bases lay in between. The CDR3 is 15 residues long. The CDR3 spells CASSYSGDGTYEQYF. CDR3 in DNA: TGTGCCAGCAGTTACTCCGGGGACGGAACCTACGAGCAGTACTTC.

This clonotype was counted a few times. The V gene is TRBV14, the J gene TRBJ2-2; D is unresolved. The ends were cut back, 0 bases at V and 6 bases at J, with 11 bases in the middle. The CDR3 contains 15 residues. Germline V gene data show CDR1 as SGHDN and CDR2 as FVKESK. CDR3 amino acids: CASSQESWTPGELFF. The CDR3 DNA reads TGTGCCAGCAGCCAAGAAAGTTGGACCCCCGGGGAGCTGTTTTTT.

V usage is TRBV18 and J usage is TRBJ2-1, with D possibly TRBD2 on 7 matching bases. This CDR3 region has 15 residues. From germline, CDR1 is KGHSH and CDR2 LQKENI. V was shortened by 3 bases and J by 5 bases, with 14 bases between the two germline ends. CDR3 DNA: TGTGCCAGCTCACCTTACAGGGCGGGGGACAATGAGCAGTTCTTC. This sequence encodes CASSPYRAGDNEQFF.

This chain uses TRBV11-2 with TRBJ2-4; D gene uncertain. V gave up 5 bases and J gave up 0 bases, with 11 bases separating them. Germline-derived CDR1 and CDR2 are SGHAT and FQNNGV. This CDR3 is 15 amino acids long. CDR3 sequence: CASSPGRIAKNIQYF. DNA of the CDR3: TGTGCCAGCAGCCCCGGACGGATAGCCAAAAACATTCAGTACTTC.

This clonotype was seen a handful of times. CDR3 bases: TGTGCCAGCTCGGAGGGGACAGCTTCGAACACTGAAGCTTTCTTT. Translation gives CASSEGTASNTEAFF. The chain has TRBV11-3 and TRBJ1-1; 7 nucleotides align to TRBD1. Germline V gives CDR1 SGHNT, CDR2 YENEEA. The CDR3 extends over 15 amino acids. J lost 1 base, V lost 8 bases, and 10 bases had no gene match.

The V call is TRBV7-3, the J call TRBJ1-5, with D perhaps matching TRBD1 (6 bases). The CDR3 sequence is 13 residues long. Germline CDR1 and CDR2: SGHTA and FQGTGA. The V and J ends lost 6 bases and 3 bases respectively, with 9 bases between them. CDR3 in amino acids: CASSTGINQPQHF. The CDR3 DNA reads as TGTGCCAGCAGTACAGGGATCAATCAGCCCCAGCATTTT.

The chain links TRBV6-5 to TRBJ1-4, with D hard to call. There are 14 residues in the CDR3. V dropped 0 bases and J dropped 8 bases, with 10 bases sitting between them. CDR1 is MNHEY and CDR2 is SVGAGI in the germline V gene. The DNA for the CDR3 is TGTGCCAGCAGTTACTCTCCGGCAGACGAAAAACTGTTTTTT. Translation: CASSYSPADEKLFF.

The CDR3 loop is CASSPPSGTQENQETQYF. CDR3 nucleotides: TGTGCCAGCAGCCCCCCCTCCGGGACACAGGAGAACCAAGAGACCCAGTACTTC. The J gene is TRBJ2-5, the V gene TRBV7-9, with D perhaps matching TRBD1 (6 bases). Trimming removed 5 bases from V and 0 bases from J, with 22 bases in between. Germline V CDR1 and CDR2: SEHNR, FQNEAQ (reference sequence). This CDR3 spans 18 amino acids.

This clonotype was seen more than once but under ten times. The chain carries TRBV7-3 and TRBJ2-6; D is unclear. Germline values: CDR1 SGHTA, CDR2 FQGTGA. This CDR3 has 14 residues. The V end was cut by 4 bases, the J end by 4 bases, with 8 bases between. The DNA of the CDR3 is TGTGCCAGCAGCTCCCACATAGGGGCCAACGTCCTGACTTTC. It specifies CASSSHIGANVLTF.

This clonotype has ten or more counts. The chain combines TRBV6-1 with TRBJ2-2, with TRBD2 identical over 9 bases. This CDR3 has 15 amino acids. The germline CDR1 and CDR2 sequences are MNHNS and SASEGT. Unmatched junction bases numbered 6, after V lost 3 bases and J lost 7 bases. The CDR3 loop is CASSDLAGMVGELFF. CDR3 nucleotide sequence: TGTGCCAGCAGTGACCTAGCGGGGATGGTCGGGGAGCTGTTTTTT.

The chain has TRBV7-9 and TRBJ1-1; D is uncertain. Germline assignment: CDR1 SEHNR and CDR2 FQNEAQ (reference sequence). The CDR3 sequence is 13 residues long. Trimming left V 3 bases short and J 1 base short, with 6 bases between. CDR3 sequence: CASSFYRNTEAFF. DNA of the CDR3: TGTGCCAGCAGCTTCTATAGGAACACTGAAGCTTTCTTT.

The sample holds a few counts of this clonotype. CDR3 amino acids: CASSESGRVSREDNSYEQYF. CDR3 nucleotides: TGTGCCAGCAGTGAATCCGGGAGGGTCTCGCGGGAGGACAACTCCTACGAGCAGTACTTC. V usage is TRBV25-1 and J usage is TRBJ2-7; 8 bases line up with TRBD2. CDR1 and CDR2 (germline): MGHDK, SYGVNS. CDR3 length: 20 residues. With V trimmed by 1 base and J by 0 bases, 17 bases remained unmatched.

The rearrangement joins TRBV20-1 to TRBJ2-7; D is undetermined. Germline V gives CDR1 DFQATT, CDR2 SNEGSKA (reference sequence). The V gene lost 1 base and the J gene lost 2 bases, with 12 bases spanning the gap. The length of the CDR3 is 14 residues. The CDR3 DNA is TGCAGTGCTAGAGCCCGGTTGGAGACCTACGAGCAGTACTTC. Protein product: CSARARLETYEQYF.

There are many counts of this clonotype. The chain is built from TRBV7-3 and TRBJ1-2; 8 bases are a match to TRBD1. This CDR3 spans 16 amino acids. The germline gives CDR1 SGHTA, CDR2 FQGTGA. After removal of 5 bases from V and 10 bases from J, the junction contained 18 bases not matched to a gene. CDR3 sequence: CASSPPTPGQGSVYTF. The CDR3 nucleotides are TGTGCCAGCAGCCCCCCGACCCCAGGACAGGGCTCGGTCTACACCTTC.

The chain joins TRBV29-1 to TRBJ2-1, with TRBD2 identical over 16 bases. V shed 4 bases and J 6 bases; nucleotides not matched to a gene: 6. CDR3 length: 16 residues. The germline V gene encodes CDR1 SQVTM and CDR2 ANQGSEA. Here the CDR3 reads CSVASGTSGGGNEQFF. For the CDR3, the DNA is TGCAGCGTTGCCTCCGGGACTAGCGGGGGGGGCAATGAGCAGTTCTTC.

The rearrangement links TRBV2 to TRBJ2-7, with D possibly being TRBD1 (6 bases). With 6 bases removed from V and 2 bases from J, the gap between germline ends came to 20 bases. The CDR3 loop spans 16 amino acids. The germline V gene encodes CDR1 SNHLY and CDR2 FYNNEI. CDR3 bases: TGTGCCAGCAGACCCGCGTCTGTCGCAGGGGCCTACGAGCAGTACTTC. Translating it yields CASRPASVAGAYEQYF.

V and J are TRBV24-1 and TRBJ1-2; tentatively, D is TRBD1 (5 bases). Germline V gene data show CDR1 as KGHDR and CDR2 as SFDVKD. This CDR3 region has 14 residues. The V gene lost 3 bases and the J gene lost 6 bases, with 13 bases spanning the gap. CDR3 protein: CATSDQTGRNGYTF. As DNA, the CDR3 is TGTGCCACCAGTGATCAGACGGGGCGGAATGGCTACACCTTC.

Only a few counts were recorded for this clonotype. This chain links TRBV5-6 with TRBJ1-5; no clear D gene. CDR1 SGHDT and CDR2 YYEEEE come from the germline V gene. With 5 bases removed from V and 5 bases from J, the gap between germline ends came to 8 bases. The CDR3 covers 12 residues. The CDR3 nucleotides read TGTGCCAGCAGTTTATTGGATCAGCCCCAGCATTTT. Translating it yields CASSLLDQPQHF.

V is TRBV7-9 and J is TRBJ2-4, with 7 bases lining up with TRBD2. Germline CDR1 SEHNR, CDR2 FQNEAQ (reference sequence). This CDR3 is built from 15 residues. The V and J ends lost 3 bases and 5 bases, in that order; junction bases with no gene match: 7. The CDR3 loop is CASSFRAAGENIQYF. CDR3 nucleotides: TGTGCCAGCAGCTTTAGAGCGGCGGGGGAAAACATTCAGTACTTC.